This T cell receptor beta chain stems from a study of cytomegalovirus exposure and HLA in healthy donors. The V end was cut by 0 bases, the J end by 4 bases, with 13 bases between. CDR3 length: 15 residues. Germline V gene sequence: CDR1 SGHAT, CDR2 FQNNGV. Study results and limitations: A list of about 180 TCR beta chains associated with cytomegalovirus was given. Later on, an analysis tied under 20,000 TCR beta sequences to HLA alleles at 0.05 false discovery rate. Later on, a genetic analysis was performed. It linked a missense variant in DCLRE1C with V- and J-gene trimming of TCR beta.

As to this clone: The antigen is not known.

The PCR had 60 Vbeta and 13 Jbeta primers. The protocol was immunoSEQ multiplex PCR, while the TCRdb copy is restricted to in-frame clones and leaves out a portion. The sample has fewer than 200,000 clones, about 86% seen once; the top ten hold about 2.2%. This sequence originates from a woman aged 30 to 39 in good health and CMV-seronegative. Sequencing was carried out using PBMCs. The rearrangement links TRBV11-2 to TRBJ2-7; D unresolved. The CDR3 protein is CASSLEAGRKYEQYF. CDR3 sequence (DNA): TGTGCCAGCAGCTTAGAGGCAGGCCGAAAGTACGAGCAGTACTTC.